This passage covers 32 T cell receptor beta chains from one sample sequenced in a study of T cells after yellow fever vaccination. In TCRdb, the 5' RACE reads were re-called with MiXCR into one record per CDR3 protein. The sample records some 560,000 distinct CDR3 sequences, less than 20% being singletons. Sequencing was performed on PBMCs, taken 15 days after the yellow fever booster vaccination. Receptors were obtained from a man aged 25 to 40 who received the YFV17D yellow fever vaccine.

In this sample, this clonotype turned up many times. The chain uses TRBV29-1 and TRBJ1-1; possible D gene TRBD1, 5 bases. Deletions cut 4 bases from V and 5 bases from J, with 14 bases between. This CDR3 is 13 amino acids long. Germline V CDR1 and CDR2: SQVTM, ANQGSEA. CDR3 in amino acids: CSVVGVYWTEAFF. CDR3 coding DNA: TGCAGCGTTGTGGGGGTCTACTGGACTGAAGCTTTCTTT.

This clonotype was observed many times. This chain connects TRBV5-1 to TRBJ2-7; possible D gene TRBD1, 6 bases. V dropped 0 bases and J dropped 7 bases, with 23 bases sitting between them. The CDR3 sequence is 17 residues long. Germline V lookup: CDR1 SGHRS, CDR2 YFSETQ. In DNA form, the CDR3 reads TGCGCCAGCAGCTTGGGACCGTCCAGGGGAAATTTGAAAGAGCAGTACTTC. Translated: CASSLGPSRGNLKEQYF.

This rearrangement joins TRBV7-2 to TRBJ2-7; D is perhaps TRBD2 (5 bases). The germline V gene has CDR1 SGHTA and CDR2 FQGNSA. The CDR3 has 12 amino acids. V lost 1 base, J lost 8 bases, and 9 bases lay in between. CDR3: CASSLELGQQYF. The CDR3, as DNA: TGTGCCAGCAGCTTAGAACTAGGACAGCAGTACTTC.

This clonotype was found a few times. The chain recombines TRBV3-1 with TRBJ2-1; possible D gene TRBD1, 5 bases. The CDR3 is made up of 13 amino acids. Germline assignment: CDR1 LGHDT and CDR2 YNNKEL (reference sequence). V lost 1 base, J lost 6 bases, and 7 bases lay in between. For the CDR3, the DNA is TGTGCCAGCAGCCAAGGGACAATCAATGAGCAGTTCTTC. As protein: CASSQGTINEQFF.

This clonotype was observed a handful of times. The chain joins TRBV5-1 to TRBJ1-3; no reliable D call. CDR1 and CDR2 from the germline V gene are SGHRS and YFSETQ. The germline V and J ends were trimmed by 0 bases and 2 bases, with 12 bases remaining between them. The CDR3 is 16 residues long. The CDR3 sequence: CASSLAATRAGNTIYF. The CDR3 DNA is TGCGCCAGCAGCTTGGCCGCGACCCGCGCTGGAAACACCATATATTTT.

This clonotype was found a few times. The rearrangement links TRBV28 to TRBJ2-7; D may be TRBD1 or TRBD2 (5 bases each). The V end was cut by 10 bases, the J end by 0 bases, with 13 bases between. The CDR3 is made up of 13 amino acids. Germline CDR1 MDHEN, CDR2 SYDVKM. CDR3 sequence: CATARDGSYEQYF. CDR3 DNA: TGTGCCACCGCAAGGGACGGCTCCTACGAGCAGTACTTC.

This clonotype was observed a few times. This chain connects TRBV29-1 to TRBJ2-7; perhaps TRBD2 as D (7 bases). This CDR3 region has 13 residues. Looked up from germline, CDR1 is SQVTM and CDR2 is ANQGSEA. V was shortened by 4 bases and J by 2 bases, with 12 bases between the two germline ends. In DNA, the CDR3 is TGCAGCGTTGGGACTAGACAGGCCTACGAGCAGTACTTC. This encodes CSVGTRQAYEQYF.

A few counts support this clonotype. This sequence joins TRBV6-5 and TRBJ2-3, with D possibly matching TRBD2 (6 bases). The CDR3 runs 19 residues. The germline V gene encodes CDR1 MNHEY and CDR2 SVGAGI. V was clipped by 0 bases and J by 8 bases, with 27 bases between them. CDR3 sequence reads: CASSYSTLRELSTSVTQYF. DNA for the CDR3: TGTGCCAGCAGTTACTCGACCCTCCGGGAGTTATCGACATCCGTTACGCAGTATTTT.

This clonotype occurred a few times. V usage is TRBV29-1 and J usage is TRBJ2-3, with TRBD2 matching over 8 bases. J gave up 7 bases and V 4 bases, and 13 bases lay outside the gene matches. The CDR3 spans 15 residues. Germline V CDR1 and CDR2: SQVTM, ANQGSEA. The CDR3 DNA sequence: TGCAGCGTTGGGCGCACTAGCGGATATTCGAATACGCAGTATTTT. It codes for CSVGRTSGYSNTQYF.

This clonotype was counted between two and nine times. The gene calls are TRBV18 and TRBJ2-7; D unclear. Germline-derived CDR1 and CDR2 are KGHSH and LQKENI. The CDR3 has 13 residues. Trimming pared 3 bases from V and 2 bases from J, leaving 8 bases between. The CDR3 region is CASSPMMPYEQYF. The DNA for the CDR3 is TGTGCCAGCTCACCTATGATGCCCTACGAGCAGTACTTC.

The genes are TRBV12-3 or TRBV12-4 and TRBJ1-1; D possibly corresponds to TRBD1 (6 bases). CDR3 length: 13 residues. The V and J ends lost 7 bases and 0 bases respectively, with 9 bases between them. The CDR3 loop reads CASTGQMNTEAFF. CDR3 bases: TGTGCCAGCACGGGACAAATGAACACTGAAGCTTTCTTT.

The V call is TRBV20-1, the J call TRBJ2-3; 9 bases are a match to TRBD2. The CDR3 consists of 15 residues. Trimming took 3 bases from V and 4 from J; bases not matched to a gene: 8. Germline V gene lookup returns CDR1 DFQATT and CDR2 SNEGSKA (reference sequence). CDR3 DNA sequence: TGCAGTGCTAGCAGGGCGGGAGGGGCGGCAGATACGCAGTATTTT. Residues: CSASRAGGAADTQYF.

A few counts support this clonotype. The CDR3 loop is CASSLNPSYEQYF. The CDR3 nucleotides are TGCGCCAGCAGCTTAAACCCCTCCTACGAGCAGTACTTC. The V gene is TRBV5-1, the J gene TRBJ2-7; D is unresolved. The CDR3 spans 13 residues. Germline V gives CDR1 SGHRS, CDR2 YFSETQ. The V and J ends lost 2 bases and 0 bases respectively, with 6 bases between them.

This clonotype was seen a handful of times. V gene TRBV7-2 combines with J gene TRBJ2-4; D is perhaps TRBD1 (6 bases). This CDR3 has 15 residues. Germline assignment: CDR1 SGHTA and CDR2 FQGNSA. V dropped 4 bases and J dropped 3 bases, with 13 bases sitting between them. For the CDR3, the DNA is TGTGCCAGCAGCTCCCCACAGGGTGGCAAAAACATTCAGTACTTC. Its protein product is CASSSPQGGKNIQYF.

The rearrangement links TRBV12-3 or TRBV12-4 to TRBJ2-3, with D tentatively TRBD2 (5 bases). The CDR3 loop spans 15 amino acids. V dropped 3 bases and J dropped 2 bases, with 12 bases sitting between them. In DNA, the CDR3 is TGTGCCAGCAGTTTTGTTGTGACTAACACAGATACGCAGTATTTT. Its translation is CASSFVVTNTDTQYF.

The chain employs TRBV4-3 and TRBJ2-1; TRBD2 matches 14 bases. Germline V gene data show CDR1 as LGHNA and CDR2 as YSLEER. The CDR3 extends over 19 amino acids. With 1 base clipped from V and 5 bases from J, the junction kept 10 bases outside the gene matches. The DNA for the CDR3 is TGCGCCAGCAGCCAAGTCCCGGGACTAGCGGGAGTCTTCCACAATGAGCAGTTCTTC. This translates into CASSQVPGLAGVFHNEQFF.

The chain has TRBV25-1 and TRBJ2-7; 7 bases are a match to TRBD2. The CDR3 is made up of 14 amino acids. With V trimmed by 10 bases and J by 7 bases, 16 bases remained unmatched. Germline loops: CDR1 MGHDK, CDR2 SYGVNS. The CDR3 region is CATARTSEAGEQYF. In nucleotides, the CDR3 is TGTGCCACCGCGCGAACTAGCGAGGCTGGGGAGCAGTACTTC.

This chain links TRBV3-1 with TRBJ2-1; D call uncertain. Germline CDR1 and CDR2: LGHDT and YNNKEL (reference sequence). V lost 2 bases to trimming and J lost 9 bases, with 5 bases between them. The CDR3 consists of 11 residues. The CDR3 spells CASSQSVEQFF. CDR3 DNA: TGTGCCAGCAGCCAAAGTGTTGAGCAGTTCTTC.

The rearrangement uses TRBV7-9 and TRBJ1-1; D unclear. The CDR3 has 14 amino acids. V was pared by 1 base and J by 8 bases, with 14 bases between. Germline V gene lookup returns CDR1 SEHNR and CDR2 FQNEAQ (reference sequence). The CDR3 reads CASSLVLGLGEAFF. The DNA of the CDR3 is TGTGCCAGCAGCTTAGTGCTTGGGCTTGGCGAAGCTTTCTTT.

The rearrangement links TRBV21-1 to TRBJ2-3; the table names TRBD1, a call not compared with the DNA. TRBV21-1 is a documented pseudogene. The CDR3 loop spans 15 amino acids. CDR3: CASVVQGKSPDTQYF. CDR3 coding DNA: TGTGCCAGCGTCGTACAGGGGAAATCCCCAGATACGCAGTATTTT.

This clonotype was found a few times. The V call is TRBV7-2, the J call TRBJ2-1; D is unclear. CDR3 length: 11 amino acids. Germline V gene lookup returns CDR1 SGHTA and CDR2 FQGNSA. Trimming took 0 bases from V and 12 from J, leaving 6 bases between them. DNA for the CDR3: TGTGCCAGCAGCTTAGCTCCCCCGCAGTTCTTC. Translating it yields CASSLAPPQFF.

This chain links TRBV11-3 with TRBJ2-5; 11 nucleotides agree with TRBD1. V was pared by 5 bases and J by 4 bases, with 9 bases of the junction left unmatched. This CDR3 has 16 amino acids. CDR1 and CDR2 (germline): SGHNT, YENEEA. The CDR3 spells CASSPGQGAGSETQYF. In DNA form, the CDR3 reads TGTGCCAGCAGCCCCGGACAGGGGGCAGGGTCAGAGACCCAGTACTTC.

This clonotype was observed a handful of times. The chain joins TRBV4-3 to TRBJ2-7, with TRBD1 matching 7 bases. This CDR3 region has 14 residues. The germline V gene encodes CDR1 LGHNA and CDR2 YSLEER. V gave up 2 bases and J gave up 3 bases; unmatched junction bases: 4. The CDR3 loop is CASSQNRGFYEQYF. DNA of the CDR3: TGCGCCAGCAGCCAAAACAGGGGTTTCTACGAGCAGTACTTC.

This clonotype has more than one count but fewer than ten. The CDR3 is CASSPRPAGAGEKLFF. The DNA of the CDR3 is TGTGCCAGCAGCCCTAGGCCGGCGGGGGCTGGGGAAAAACTGTTTTTT. The chain is built from TRBV7-2 and TRBJ1-4, with a weak D call TRBD1 (6 bases). V was trimmed by 5 bases and J by 8 bases, leaving 21 bases between them. Germline CDR1 is SGHTA and CDR2 is FQGNSA. The CDR3 is made up of 16 amino acids.

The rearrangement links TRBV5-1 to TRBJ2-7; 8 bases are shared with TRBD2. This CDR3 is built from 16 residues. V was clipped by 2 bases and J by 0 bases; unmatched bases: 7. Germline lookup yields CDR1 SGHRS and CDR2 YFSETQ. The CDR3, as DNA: TGCGCCAGCAGCTTTGGGCTTAGCGGGACCTCCTACGAGCAGTACTTC. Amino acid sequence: CASSFGLSGTSYEQYF.

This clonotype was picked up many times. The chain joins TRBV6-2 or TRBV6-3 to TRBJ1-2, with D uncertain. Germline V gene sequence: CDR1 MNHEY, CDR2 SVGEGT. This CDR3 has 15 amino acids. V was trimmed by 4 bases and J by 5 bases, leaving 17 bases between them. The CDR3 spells CASSSPISARYGYTF. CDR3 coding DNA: TGTGCCAGCAGTTCGCCAATCTCAGCCCGATATGGCTACACCTTC.

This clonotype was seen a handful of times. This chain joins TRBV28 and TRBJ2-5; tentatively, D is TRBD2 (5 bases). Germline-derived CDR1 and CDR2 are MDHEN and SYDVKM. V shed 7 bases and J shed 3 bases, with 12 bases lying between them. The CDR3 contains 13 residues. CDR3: CASTPWGEETQYF. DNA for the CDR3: TGTGCCAGCACCCCCTGGGGAGAAGAGACCCAGTACTTC. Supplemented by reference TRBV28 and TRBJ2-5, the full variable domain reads DVKVTQSSRYLVKRTGEKVFLECVQDMDHENMFWYRQDPGLGLRLIYFSYDVKMKEKGDIPEGYSVSREKKERFSLILESASTNQTSMYLCASTPWGEETQYFGPGTRLLVL.

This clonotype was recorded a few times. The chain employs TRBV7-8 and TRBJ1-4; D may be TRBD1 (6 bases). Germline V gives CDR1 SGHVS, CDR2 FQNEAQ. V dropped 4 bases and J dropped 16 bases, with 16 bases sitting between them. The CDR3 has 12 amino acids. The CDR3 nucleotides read TGTGCCAGCAGCTCGGGGACACGGAGCAAGTTTTTT. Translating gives CASSSGTRSKFF.

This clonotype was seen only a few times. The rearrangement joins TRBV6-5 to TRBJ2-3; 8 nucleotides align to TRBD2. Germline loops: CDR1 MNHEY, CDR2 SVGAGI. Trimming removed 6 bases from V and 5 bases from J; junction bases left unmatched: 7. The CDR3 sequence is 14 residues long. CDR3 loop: CASSLTLAGDTQYF. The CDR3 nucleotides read TGTGCCAGCAGCTTGACTCTAGCGGGAGATACGCAGTATTTT.

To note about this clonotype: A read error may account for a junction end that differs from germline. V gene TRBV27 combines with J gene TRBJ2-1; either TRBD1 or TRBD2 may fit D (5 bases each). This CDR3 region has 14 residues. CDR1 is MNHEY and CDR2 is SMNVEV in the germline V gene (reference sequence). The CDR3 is CASSLREGVDEQLF. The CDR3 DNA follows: TGTGCCAGCAGTTTGAGGGAAGGGGTGGATGAGCAGCTCTTC.

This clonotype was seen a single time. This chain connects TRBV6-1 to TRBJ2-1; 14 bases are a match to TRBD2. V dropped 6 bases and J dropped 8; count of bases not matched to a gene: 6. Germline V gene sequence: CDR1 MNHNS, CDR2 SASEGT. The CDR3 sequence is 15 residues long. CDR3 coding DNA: TGTGCCAGCAGGATCGGGACTAGCGGGAGCTATGAGCAGTTCTTC. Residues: CASRIGTSGSYEQFF.

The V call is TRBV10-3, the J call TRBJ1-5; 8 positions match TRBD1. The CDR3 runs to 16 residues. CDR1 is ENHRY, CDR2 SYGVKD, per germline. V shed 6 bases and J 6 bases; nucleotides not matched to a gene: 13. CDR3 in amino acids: CAISATGQAYLQPQHF. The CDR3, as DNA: TGTGCCATCAGCGCAACGGGACAGGCGTACCTTCAGCCCCAGCATTTT.